Listed below are T cell receptor beta chains from one sample, sequenced in a study of PD-L1 blockade in urothelial cancer. The data were produced by immunoSEQ multiplex PCR, yet TCRdb's version contains in-frame clones alone and is incomplete. The profile shows about 120,000 clones, about 89% of them singletons. Specimen: PBMCs, collected around atezolizumab (anti-PD-L1) treatment. All receptors derive from a man in his 60s with urothelial cancer. Both conserved end residues are part of each CDR3. A D gene is named only where the DNA matches it firmly. The size entry is marked missing in some rows and otherwise reads once, few, many or a size class.

CDR3 protein,CDR3 DNA,D gene,J gene,CDR3 length,clone size,V gene
CASSPLRGQRDTEAFF,TGTGCCAGCTCACCATTGCGGGGACAGAGGGACACTGAAGCTTTCTTT,TRBD1,TRBJ1-1,16,-,TRBV18
CASTLLRGGRNEQFF,TGCGCCAGCACCCTCCTGCGGGGGGGCCGCAATGAGCAGTTCTTC,TRBD2,TRBJ2-1,15,-,TRBV5-1
CASSLAGYNEQFF,TGTGCCAGCAGCTTAGCAGGCTACAATGAGCAGTTCTTC,-,TRBJ2-1,13,-,TRBV11-2
CASSPRQGALSGEKLFF,TGTGCCAGCTCACCCCGACAGGGGGCGCTCAGCGGTGAAAAACTGTTTTTT,TRBD1,TRBJ1-4,17,once,TRBV18
CASSLETVALGEAFF,TGTGCCAGCAGCTTAGAGACAGTCGCCCTCGGTGAAGCTTTCTTT,-,TRBJ1-1,15,-,TRBV7-9
CASSEGTGGGTDTQYF,TGCGCCAGCAGCGAAGGGACAGGGGGCGGCACAGATACGCAGTATTTT,TRBD1,TRBJ2-3,16,-,TRBV5-1
CASSVDSGELFF,TGTGCCAGCAGCGTAGACTCCGGGGAGCTGTTTTTT,-,TRBJ2-2,12,-,TRBV9
CASSYSGEAGYTF,TGTGCCAGCAGTTACTCCGGGGAGGCTGGCTACACCTTC,-,TRBJ1-2,13,few,TRBV6-5
CASSLASITSGTSYNEQFF,TGTGCCAGCAGCTTGGCCTCTATAACTAGCGGGACCTCCTACAATGAGCAGTTCTTC,TRBD2,TRBJ2-1,19,once,TRBV5-5
CAGGGSSYNEQFF,TGTGCGGGGGGAGGGAGCTCCTACAATGAGCAGTTCTTC,TRBD2,TRBJ2-1,13,-,TRBV30
CASSPTGVNEKLFF,TGTGCCAGCAGCCCTACAGGGGTAAATGAAAAACTGTTTTTT,TRBD1,TRBJ1-4,14,-,TRBV11-3
CASTIGQDSGYTF,TGTGCCAGCACCATAGGACAGGACAGTGGCTACACCTTC,TRBD1,TRBJ1-2,13,few,TRBV7-8
CASRKAGAGETQYF,TGTGCCAGTAGAAAAGCGGGGGCAGGGGAGACCCAGTACTTC,TRBD2,TRBJ2-5,14,once,TRBV19
CASSLSGSGSMNTEAFF,TGTGCCAGCAGCTTATCGGGATCGGGGTCTATGAACACTGAAGCTTTCTTT,-,TRBJ1-1,17,-,TRBV11-2
CASSLDSGEQFF,TGCGCCAGCAGCTTAGATAGCGGCGAGCAGTTCTTC,-,TRBJ2-1,12,-,TRBV5-1
CASSLPLAGSSYNEQFF,TGCGCCAGCAGCCTCCCACTAGCGGGAAGCTCCTACAATGAGCAGTTCTTC,TRBD2,TRBJ2-1,17,-,TRBV4-1
CASSGQGANEKLFF,TGTGCCAGCAGTGGACAGGGGGCTAATGAAAAACTGTTTTTT,TRBD1,TRBJ1-4,14,-,TRBV25-1
CSAIRDRTTF,TGCAGTGCTATCCGGGACAGGACTACCTTC,TRBD1,TRBJ1-2,10,few,TRBV20-1
CASSRGQETQYF,TGTGCCAGTAGCAGGGGGCAAGAGACCCAGTACTTC,TRBD1,TRBJ2-5,12,-,TRBV19
CASSWFWVGGNKNIQYF,TGTGCCAGTAGTTGGTTCTGGGTCGGGGGGAACAAAAACATTCAGTACTTC,TRBD2,TRBJ2-4,17,-,TRBV19
CATSRELQGGRGRWRLGTEAFF,TGTGCCACCAGCAGAGAGCTACAGGGGGGGAGGGGCCGGTGGAGGTTAGGCACTGAAGCTTTCTTT,TRBD1,TRBJ1-1,22,-,TRBV15
CASSLAEGGETQYF,TGTGCCAGCAGCTTAGCGGAAGGAGGGGAGACCCAGTACTTC,-,TRBJ2-5,14,-,TRBV7-9
CASSLRTGSDTQYF,TGTGCCAGTAGTCTCAGGACAGGGTCAGATACGCAGTATTTT,TRBD1,TRBJ2-3,14,-,TRBV19